This entry features one TCR beta chain sequence. This clonotype was observed a few times. Its antigen is still unknown. No much larger clone exists at a distance of one base, and base qualities are not known. The data were obtained in a study of patients and donors after allogeneic stem cell transplantation (dated by TCRdb to the early 2020s). Library prep was done by RT-PCR. TCRdb shows the sequencer as NextSeq 550. Through fastp at Q25 and MiXCR, TCRdb rebuilt clones from the public reads, retaining in-frame beta chains. Every distinct CDR3 protein forms one entry, paired with its most common genes and DNA. The sample data list 84,000 or so distinct CDR3 sequences, and 45% to 50% of these were observed just once. Around 55% of the sample is held by the ten biggest clonotypes. From cysteine to phenylalanine, the CDR3 is 15 amino acids long. Only CDR3 DNA remains: 45 bases, in frame from the first base. V loses 0 bases, J loses 4 bases, and the germline ends lie 11 bases apart. Sequences SGHRS (CDR1) and YFSETQ (CDR2) are obtained from the germline V gene.

Rearrangement joined TRBV5-1 to TRBJ1-5; the best D guess is TRBD1, with 5 bases matching. The TCR sequence derives from a human donor who was either an allogeneic HSCT recipient or a stem cell or donor lymphocyte infusion donor (not recorded which). It is not recorded whose cells these are; they may come from a transplant donor. Sequenced material: blood, either unsorted or a sorted T cell fraction (not recorded which). The encoded CDR3 is CASSLGPGGNQPQHF. The nucleotides read TGCGCCAGCAGCTTGGGACCCGGGGGGAATCAGCCCCAGCATTTT.